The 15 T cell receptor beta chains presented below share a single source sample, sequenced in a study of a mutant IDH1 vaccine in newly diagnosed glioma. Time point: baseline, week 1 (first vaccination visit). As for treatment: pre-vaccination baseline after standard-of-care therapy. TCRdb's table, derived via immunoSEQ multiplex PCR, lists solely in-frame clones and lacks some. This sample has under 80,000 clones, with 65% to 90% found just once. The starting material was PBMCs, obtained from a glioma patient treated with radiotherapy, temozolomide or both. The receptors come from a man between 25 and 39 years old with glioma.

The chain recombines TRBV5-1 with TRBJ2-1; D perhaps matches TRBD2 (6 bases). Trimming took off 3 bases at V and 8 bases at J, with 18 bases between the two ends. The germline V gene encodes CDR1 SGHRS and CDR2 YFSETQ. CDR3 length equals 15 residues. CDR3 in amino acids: CASSWAGPEGYEQFF. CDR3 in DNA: TGCGCCAGCAGCTGGGCGGGGCCTGAGGGCTATGAGCAGTTCTTC.

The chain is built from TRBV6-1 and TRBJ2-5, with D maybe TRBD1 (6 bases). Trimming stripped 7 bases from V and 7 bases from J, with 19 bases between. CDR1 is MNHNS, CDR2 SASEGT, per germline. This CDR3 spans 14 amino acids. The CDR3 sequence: CASNPTGSRPTQYF. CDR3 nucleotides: TGTGCCAGCAATCCGACAGGAAGCCGCCCGACCCAGTACTTC.

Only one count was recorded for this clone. CDR3 bases: TGTGCCAGCACCCTAAACCCGGCAGGGCGACTCACCGGGGAGCTGTTTTTT. Its protein product is CASTLNPAGRLTGELFF. The rearrangement links TRBV6-4 to TRBJ2-2; possibly TRBD1 for D (5 bases). The CDR3 totals 17 residues. Deletions cut 7 bases from V and 4 bases from J, with 22 bases between. Germline lookup yields CDR1 MRHNA and CDR2 SNTAGT.

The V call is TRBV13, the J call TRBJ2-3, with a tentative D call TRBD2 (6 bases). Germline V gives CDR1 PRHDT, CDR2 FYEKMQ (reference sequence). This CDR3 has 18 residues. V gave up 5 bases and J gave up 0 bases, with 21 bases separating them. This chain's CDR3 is CASSTRQTSRESTDTQYF. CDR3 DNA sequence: TGTGCCAGCAGCACCCGACAAACTAGCAGGGAAAGCACAGATACGCAGTATTTT. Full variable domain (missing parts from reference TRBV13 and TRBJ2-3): AAGVIQSPRHLIKEKRETATLKCYPIPRHDTVYWYQQGPGQDPQFLISFYEKMQSDKGSIPDRFSAQQFSDYHSELNMSSLELGDSALYFCASSTRQTSRESTDTQYFGPGTRLTVL.

CDR3 sequence (DNA): TGTGCCAGCAGCTTCATCCCTGGACCCTCTGGAAACACCATATATTTT. Protein product: CASSFIPGPSGNTIYF. The gene calls are TRBV7-9 and TRBJ1-3, with D uncertain. CDR1 and CDR2 from the germline V gene are SEHNR and FQNEAQ (reference sequence). CDR3 length equals 16 residues. Between the trimmed V and J ends, which lost 3 bases and 0 bases, there was a span of 12 bases. The full variable domain, with the rest looked up from reference TRBV7-9 and TRBJ1-3, is DTGVSQNPRHKITKRGQNVTFRCDPISEHNRLYWYRQTLGQGPEFLTYFQNEAQLEKSRLLSDRFSAERPKGSFSTLEIQRTEQGDSAMYLCASSFIPGPSGNTIYFGEGSWLTVV.

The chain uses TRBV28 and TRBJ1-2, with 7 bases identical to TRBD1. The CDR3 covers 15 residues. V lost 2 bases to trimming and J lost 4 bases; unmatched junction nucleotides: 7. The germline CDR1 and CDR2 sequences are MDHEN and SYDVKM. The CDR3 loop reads CASSLTGAWGYGYTF. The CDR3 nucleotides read TGTGCCAGCAGTTTAACAGGGGCCTGGGGCTATGGCTACACCTTC.

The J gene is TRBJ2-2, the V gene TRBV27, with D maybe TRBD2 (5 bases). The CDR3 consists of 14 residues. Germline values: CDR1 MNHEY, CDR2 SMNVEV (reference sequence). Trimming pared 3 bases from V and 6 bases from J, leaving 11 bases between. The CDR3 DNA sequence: TGTGCCAGCAGTTTGAGGGCGGTCTCCGGGGAGCTGTTTTTT. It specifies CASSLRAVSGELFF.

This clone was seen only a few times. CDR3 DNA sequence: TGTGCCAGCAGCTTATCCCCAGGGGGCGGAGAGGGTGAAAAACTGTTTTTT. Its translation is CASSLSPGGGEGEKLFF. This chain connects TRBV7-6 to TRBJ1-4, with 8 bases identical to TRBD1. The germline CDR1 and CDR2 sequences are SGHVS and FNYEAQ. The J segment lost 7 bases and the V segment lost 2 bases, leaving 12 bases of the junction unmatched. The CDR3 is made up of 17 amino acids.

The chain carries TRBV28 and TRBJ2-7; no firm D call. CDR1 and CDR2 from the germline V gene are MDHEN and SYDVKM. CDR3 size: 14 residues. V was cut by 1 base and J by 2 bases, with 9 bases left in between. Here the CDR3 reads CASSLSWAAYEQYF. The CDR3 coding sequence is TGTGCCAGCAGTTTATCATGGGCAGCCTACGAGCAGTACTTC.

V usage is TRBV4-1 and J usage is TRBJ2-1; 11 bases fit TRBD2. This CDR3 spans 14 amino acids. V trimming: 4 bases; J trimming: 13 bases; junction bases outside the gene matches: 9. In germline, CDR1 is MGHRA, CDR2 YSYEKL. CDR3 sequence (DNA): TGCGCCAGCAGCCCAACTAGCGGGGGTTTAGAACAGTTCTTC. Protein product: CASSPTSGGLEQFF.

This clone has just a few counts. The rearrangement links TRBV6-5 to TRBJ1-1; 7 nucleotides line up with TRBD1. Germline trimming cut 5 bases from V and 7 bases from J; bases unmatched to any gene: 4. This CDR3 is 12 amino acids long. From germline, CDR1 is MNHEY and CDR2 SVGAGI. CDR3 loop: CASSTGTVEAFF. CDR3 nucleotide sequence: TGTGCCAGCAGTACCGGGACAGTTGAAGCTTTCTTT.

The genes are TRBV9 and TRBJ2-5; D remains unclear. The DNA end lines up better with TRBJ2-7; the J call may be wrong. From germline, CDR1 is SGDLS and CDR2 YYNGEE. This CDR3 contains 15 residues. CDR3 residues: CASSVDRAPIYEQYF. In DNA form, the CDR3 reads TGTGCCAGCAGCGTAGACCGGGCCCCAATCTACGAGCAGTACTTC.

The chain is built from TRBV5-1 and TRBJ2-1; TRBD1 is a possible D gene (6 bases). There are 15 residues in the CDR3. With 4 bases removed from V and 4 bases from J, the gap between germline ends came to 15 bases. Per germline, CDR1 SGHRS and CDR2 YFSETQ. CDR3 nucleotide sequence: TGCGCCAGCAGCAGAACAGGGAGTTTATACAATGAGCAGTTCTTC. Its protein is CASSRTGSLYNEQFF. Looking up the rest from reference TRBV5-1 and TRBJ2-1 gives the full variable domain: KAGVTQTPRYLIKTRGQQVTLSCSPISGHRSVSWYQQTPGQGLQFLFEYFSETQRNKGNFPGRFSGRQFSNSRSEMNVSTLELGDSALYLCASSRTGSLYNEQFFGPGTRLTVL.

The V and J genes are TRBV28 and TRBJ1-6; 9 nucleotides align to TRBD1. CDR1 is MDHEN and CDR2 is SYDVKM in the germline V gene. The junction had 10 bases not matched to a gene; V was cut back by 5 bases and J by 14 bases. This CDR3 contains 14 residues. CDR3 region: CASSAGTGFLSLHF. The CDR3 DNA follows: TGTGCCAGCAGTGCCGGGACAGGGTTTCTTTCCCTCCACTTT.

Written as DNA, the CDR3 is TGCGCCAGCAGCTCATACGTCGGAGAGACCCAGTACTTC. Amino acid sequence: CASSSYVGETQYF. The chain joins TRBV5-1 to TRBJ2-5, with D hard to call. CDR1 is SGHRS, CDR2 YFSETQ, per germline. The CDR3 loop spans 13 amino acids. Trimming removed 3 bases at V and 4 bases at J, with 10 bases between.